The present T cell receptor (beta chain) was sequenced within a study of blood T cell repertoires in COVID-19. This clone appeared a few times. The data were produced by immunoSEQ multiplex PCR, yet TCRdb's version contains in-frame clones alone and is incomplete. The repertoire holds around 260,000 clones, with about 80% as singletons. Germline CDR1 is SGHDT and CDR2 is YYEEEE. The CDR3 has 14 amino acids. V lost 3 bases and J 7 bases, leaving 13 bases between the germline ends. The chain recombines TRBV5-6 with TRBJ1-4; no definite D call. The sample taken for sequencing was peripheral blood. The sequence derives from a person in their 70s with COVID-19, enrolled during active disease. The CDR3 sequence is CASSYPAGSEKLFF. In DNA, the CDR3 is TGTGCCAGCAGCTACCCGGCGGGAAGTGAAAAACTGTTTTTT. The variable domain in full, completed from reference TRBV5-6 and TRBJ1-4, reads DAGVTQSPTHLIKTRGQQVTLRCSPKSGHDTVSWYQQALGQGPQFIFQYYEEEERQRGNFPDRFSGHQFPNYSSELNVNALLLGDSALYLCASSYPAGSEKLFFGSGTQLSVL.